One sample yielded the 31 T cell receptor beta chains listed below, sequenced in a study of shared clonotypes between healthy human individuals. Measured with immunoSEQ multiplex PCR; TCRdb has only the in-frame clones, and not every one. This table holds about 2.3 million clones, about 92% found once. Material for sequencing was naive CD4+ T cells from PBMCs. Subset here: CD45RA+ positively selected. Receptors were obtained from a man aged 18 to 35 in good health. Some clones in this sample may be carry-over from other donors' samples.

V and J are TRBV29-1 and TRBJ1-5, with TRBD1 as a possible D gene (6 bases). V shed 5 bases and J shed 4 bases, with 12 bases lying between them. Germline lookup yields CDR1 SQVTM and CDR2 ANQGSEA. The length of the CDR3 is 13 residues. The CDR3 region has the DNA TGCAGCGTTTCAACAGGGAGGAATCAGCCCCAGCATTTT. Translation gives CSVSTGRNQPQHF.

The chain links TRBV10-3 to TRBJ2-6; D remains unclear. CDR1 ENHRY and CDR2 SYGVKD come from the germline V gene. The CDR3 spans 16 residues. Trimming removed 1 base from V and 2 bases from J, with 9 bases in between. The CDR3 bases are TGTGCCATCAGTGAGTTTCCCCCAACTGGGGCCAACGTCCTGACTTTC. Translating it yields CAISEFPPTGANVLTF.

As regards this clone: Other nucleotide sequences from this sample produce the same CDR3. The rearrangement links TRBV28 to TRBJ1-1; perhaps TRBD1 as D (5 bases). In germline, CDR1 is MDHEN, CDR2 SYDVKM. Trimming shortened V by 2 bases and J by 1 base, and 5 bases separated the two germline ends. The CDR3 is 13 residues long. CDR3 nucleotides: TGTGCCAGCAGTTTAAGGGGGAACACTGAAGCTTTCTTT. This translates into CASSLRGNTEAFF.

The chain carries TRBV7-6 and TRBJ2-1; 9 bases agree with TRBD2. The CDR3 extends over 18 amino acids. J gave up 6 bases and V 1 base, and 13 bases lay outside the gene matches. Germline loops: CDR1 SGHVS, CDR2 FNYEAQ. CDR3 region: CASSLVLVAGGPGNEQFF. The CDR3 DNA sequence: TGTGCCAGCAGCTTAGTGTTGGTGGCGGGAGGGCCGGGCAATGAGCAGTTCTTC.

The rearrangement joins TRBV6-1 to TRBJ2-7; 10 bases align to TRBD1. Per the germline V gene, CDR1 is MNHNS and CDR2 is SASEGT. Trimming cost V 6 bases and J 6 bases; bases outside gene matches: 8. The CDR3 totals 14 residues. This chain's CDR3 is CASRGKTGGVEQYF. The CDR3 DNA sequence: TGTGCCAGCAGAGGAAAGACAGGGGGCGTCGAGCAGTACTTC.

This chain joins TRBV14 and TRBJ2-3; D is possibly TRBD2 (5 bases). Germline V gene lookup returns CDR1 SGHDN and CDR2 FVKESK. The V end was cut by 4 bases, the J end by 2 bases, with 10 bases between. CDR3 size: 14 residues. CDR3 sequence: CASSRRAATDTQYF. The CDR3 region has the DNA TGTGCCAGCAGCCGGAGAGCGGCCACAGATACGCAGTATTTT.

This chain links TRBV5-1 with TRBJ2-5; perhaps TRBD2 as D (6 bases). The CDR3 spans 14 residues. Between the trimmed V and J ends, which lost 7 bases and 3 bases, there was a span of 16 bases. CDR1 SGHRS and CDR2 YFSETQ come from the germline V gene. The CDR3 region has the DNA TGCGCCAGCCGCCCGGCGGGACTTAAAGAGACCCAGTACTTC. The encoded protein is CASRPAGLKETQYF.

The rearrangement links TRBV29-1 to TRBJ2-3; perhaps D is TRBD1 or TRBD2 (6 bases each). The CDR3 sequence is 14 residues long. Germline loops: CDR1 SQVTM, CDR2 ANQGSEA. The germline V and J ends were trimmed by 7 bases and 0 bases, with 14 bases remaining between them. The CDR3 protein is CSAEGGLSTDTQYF. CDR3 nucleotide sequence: TGCAGCGCAGAAGGGGGGTTAAGCACAGATACGCAGTATTTT.

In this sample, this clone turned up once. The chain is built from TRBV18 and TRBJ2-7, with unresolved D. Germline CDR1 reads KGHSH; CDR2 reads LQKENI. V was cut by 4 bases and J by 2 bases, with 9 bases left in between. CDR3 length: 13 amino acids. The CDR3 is CASSRLQTYEQYF. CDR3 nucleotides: TGTGCCAGCTCACGACTCCAAACCTACGAGCAGTACTTC.

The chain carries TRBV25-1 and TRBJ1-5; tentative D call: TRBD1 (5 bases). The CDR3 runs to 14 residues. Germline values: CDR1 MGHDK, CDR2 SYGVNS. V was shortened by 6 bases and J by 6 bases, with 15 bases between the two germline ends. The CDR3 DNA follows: TGTGCCAGCAGAAACTCGGGGGACGGTCAGCCCCAGCATTTT. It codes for CASRNSGDGQPQHF.

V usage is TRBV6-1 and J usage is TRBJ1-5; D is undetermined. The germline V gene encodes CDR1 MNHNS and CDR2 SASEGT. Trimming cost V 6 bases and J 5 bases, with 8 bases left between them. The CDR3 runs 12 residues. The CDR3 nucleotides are TGTGCCAGCAGGCGGGGAGATCAGCCCCAGCATTTT. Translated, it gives CASRRGDQPQHF.

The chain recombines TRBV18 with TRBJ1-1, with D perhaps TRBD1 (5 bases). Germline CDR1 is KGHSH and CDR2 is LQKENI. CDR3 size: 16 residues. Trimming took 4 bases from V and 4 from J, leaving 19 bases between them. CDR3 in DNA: TGTGCCAGCTCACTGTCCCTCGGGGGGAAGTCCACTGAAGCTTTCTTT. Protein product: CASSLSLGGKSTEAFF. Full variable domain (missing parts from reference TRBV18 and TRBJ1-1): NAGVMQNPRHLVRRRGQEARLRCSPMKGHSHVYWYRQLPEEGLKFMVYLQKENIIDESGMPKERFSAEFPKEGPSILRIQQVVRGDSAAYFCASSLSLGGKSTEAFFGQGTRLTVV.

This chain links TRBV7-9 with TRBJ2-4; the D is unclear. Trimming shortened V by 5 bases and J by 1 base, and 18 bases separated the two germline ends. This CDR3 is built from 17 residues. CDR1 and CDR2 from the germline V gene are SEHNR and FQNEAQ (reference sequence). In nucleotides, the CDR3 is TGTGCCAGCAGCCCACGCTCGACGGCCTCGGCCAAAAACATTCAGTACTTC. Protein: CASSPRSTASAKNIQYF.

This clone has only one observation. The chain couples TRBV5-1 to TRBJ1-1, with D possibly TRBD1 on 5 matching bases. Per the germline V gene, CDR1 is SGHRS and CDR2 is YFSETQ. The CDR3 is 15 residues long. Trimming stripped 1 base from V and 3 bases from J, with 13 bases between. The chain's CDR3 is CASSLLKLGDTEAFF. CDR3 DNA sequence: TGCGCCAGCAGCTTGTTAAAATTGGGGGACACTGAAGCTTTCTTT. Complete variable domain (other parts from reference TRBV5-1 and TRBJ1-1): KAGVTQTPRYLIKTRGQQVTLSCSPISGHRSVSWYQQTPGQGLQFLFEYFSETQRNKGNFPGRFSGRQFSNSRSEMNVSTLELGDSALYLCASSLLKLGDTEAFFGQGTRLTVV.

For the CDR3, the DNA is TGTGCCAGCAGTTGGTCGGGGGAGGGGACTGAAGCTTTCTTT. Translated, it gives CASSWSGEGTEAFF. The gene calls are TRBV6-6 and TRBJ1-1, with D perhaps TRBD1 (5 bases). The CDR3 consists of 14 residues. In germline, CDR1 is MNHNY, CDR2 SVGAGI (reference sequence). V lost 4 bases, J lost 5 bases, and 14 bases lay in between.

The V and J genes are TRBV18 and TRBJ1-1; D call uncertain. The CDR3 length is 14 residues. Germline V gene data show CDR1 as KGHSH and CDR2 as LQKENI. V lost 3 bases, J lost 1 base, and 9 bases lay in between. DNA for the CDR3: TGTGCCAGCTCACCCAAGGACGGGAACACTGAAGCTTTCTTT. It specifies CASSPKDGNTEAFF. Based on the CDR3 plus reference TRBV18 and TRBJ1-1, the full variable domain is NAGVMQNPRHLVRRRGQEARLRCSPMKGHSHVYWYRQLPEEGLKFMVYLQKENIIDESGMPKERFSAEFPKEGPSILRIQQVVRGDSAAYFCASSPKDGNTEAFFGQGTRLTVV.

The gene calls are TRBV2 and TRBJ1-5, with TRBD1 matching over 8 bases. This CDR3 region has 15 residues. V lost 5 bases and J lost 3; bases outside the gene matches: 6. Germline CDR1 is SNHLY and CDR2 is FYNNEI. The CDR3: CASSTDRAFNQPQHF. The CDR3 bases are TGTGCCAGCAGTACGGACAGGGCCTTCAATCAGCCCCAGCATTTT.

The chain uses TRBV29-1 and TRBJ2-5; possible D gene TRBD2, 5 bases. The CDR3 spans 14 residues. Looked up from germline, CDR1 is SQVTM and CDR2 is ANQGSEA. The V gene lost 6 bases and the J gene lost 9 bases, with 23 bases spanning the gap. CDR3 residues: CSVQRGVESQAQYF. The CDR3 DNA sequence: TGCAGCGTCCAACGGGGAGTGGAGAGCCAGGCCCAGTACTTC.

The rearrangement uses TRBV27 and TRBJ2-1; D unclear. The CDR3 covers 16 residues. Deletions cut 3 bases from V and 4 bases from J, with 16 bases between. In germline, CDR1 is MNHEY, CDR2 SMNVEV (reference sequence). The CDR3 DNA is TGTGCCAGCAGTTTCATACCAGCCCTAAGTTACAATGAGCAGTTCTTC. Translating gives CASSFIPALSYNEQFF.

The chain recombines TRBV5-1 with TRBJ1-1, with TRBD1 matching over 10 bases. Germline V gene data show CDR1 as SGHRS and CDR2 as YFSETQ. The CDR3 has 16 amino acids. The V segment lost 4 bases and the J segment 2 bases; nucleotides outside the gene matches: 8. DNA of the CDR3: TGCGCCAGCAGCGCCCGACAGGGGGCCCCTAACACTGAAGCTTTCTTT. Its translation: CASSARQGAPNTEAFF.

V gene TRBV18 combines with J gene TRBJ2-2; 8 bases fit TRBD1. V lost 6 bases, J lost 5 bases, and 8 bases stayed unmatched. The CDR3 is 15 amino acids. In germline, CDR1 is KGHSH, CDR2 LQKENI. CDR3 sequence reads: CASSYIRQGTGELFF. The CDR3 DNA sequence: TGTGCCAGCTCGTACATTCGACAGGGGACCGGGGAGCTGTTTTTT.

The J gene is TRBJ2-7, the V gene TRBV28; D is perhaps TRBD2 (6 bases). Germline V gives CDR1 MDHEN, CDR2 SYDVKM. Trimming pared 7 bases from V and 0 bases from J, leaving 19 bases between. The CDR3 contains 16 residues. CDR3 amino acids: CASTPSGTVSSYEQYF. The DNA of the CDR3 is TGTGCCAGCACCCCCTCCGGGACTGTGAGCTCCTACGAGCAGTACTTC.

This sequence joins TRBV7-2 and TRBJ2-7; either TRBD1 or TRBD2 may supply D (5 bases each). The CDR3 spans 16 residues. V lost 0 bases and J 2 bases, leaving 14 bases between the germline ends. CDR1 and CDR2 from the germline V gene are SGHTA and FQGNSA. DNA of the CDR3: TGTGCCAGCAGCTTAGCGGCCCCCCGGGGCGCCTACGAGCAGTACTTC. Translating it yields CASSLAAPRGAYEQYF.

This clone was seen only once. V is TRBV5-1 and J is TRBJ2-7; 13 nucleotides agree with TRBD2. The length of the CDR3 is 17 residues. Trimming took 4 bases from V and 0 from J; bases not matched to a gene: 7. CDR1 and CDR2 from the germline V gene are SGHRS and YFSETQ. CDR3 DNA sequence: TGCGCCAGCAGCCCCGGGACTAGCGGGGTGAGCTCCTACGAGCAGTACTTC. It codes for CASSPGTSGVSSYEQYF.

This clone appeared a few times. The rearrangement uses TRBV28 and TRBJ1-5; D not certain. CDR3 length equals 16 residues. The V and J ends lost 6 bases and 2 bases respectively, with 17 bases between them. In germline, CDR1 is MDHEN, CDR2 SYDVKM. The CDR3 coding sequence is TGTGCCAGCAGCCCTTCATCCGGGTCTGGCAATCAGCCCCAGCATTTT. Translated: CASSPSSGSGNQPQHF. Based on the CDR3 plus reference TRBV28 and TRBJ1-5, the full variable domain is DVKVTQSSRYLVKRTGEKVFLECVQDMDHENMFWYRQDPGLGLRLIYFSYDVKMKEKGDIPEGYSVSREKKERFSLILESASTNQTSMYLCASSPSSGSGNQPQHFGDGTRLSIL.

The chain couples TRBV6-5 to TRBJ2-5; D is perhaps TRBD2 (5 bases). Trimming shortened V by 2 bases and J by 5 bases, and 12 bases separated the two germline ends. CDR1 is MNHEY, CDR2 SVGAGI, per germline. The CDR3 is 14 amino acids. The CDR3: CASSYGLRGETQYF. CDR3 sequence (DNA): TGTGCCAGCAGTTACGGATTGAGAGGGGAGACCCAGTACTTC.

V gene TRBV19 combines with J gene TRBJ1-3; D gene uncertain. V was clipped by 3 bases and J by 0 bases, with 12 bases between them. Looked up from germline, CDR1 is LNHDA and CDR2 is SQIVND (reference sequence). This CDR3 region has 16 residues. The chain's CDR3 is CASSIQTAASGNTIYF. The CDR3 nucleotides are TGTGCCAGTAGTATCCAAACAGCCGCCTCTGGAAACACCATATATTTT.

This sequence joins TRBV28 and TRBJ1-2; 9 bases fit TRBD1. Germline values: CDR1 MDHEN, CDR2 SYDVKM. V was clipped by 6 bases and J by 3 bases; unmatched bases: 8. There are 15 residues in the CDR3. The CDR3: CASRDSRQGDYGYTF. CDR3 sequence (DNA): TGTGCCAGCAGGGACAGTCGACAGGGGGACTATGGCTACACCTTC.

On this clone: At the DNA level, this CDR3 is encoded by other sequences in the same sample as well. CDR3 loop: CASSSGGAETQYF. As DNA, the CDR3 is TGTGCCAGCAGCTCCGGGGGCGCCGAGACCCAGTACTTC. V gene TRBV7-9 combines with J gene TRBJ2-5; possibly TRBD1 or TRBD2 for D (6 bases each). The CDR3 spans 13 residues. The germline V gene encodes CDR1 SEHNR and CDR2 FQNEAQ (reference sequence). V shed 4 bases and J shed 5 bases, with 11 bases lying between them.

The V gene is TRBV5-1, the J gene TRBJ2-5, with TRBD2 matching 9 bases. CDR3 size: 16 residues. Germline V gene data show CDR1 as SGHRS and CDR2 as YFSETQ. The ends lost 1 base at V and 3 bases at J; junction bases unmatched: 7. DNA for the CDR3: TGCGCCAGCAGCTTGTTGGCGGGAGGGCAAGAAGAGACCCAGTACTTC. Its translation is CASSLLAGGQEETQYF.

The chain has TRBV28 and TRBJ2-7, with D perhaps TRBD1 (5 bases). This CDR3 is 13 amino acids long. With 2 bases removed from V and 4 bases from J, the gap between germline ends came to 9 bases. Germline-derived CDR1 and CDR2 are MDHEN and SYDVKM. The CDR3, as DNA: TGTGCCAGCAGTTTAAAGGGGCCGTACGAGCAGTACTTC. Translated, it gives CASSLKGPYEQYF.